This T cell receptor (beta chain) was observed in a study of T cells in localized non-small cell lung cancer. As concerns this clone: Its antigen is as yet unknown.

Assay used: immunoSEQ multiplex PCR; TCRdb lists only in-frame clones, some missing. The table includes nearly 40,000 clones, 70% to 90% detected once. Trimming stripped 7 bases from V and 5 bases from J, with 33 bases between. Germline V gene data show CDR1 as SNHLY and CDR2 as FYNNEI. This CDR3 has 20 amino acids. Study results and limitations: Longer overall survival was linked to higher blood T cell density. Investigators sequenced only a single tumor region, leaving heterogeneity possible. Uninvolved adjacent lung showed the highest T cell clonality, exceeding tumor. Paired adjacent lung recovered a median around 52 of the top 100 tumor clones.

The sequencing used peripheral blood, collected before any cancer treatment. The chain carries TRBV2 and TRBJ2-1, with a tentative D call TRBD2 (6 bases). The receptor comes from a man aged 18-55 years with stage I lung adenocarcinoma. The CDR3 DNA sequence: TGTGCCAGCACCAACCGGCTTTACGGGGACTTATTAAACTTGCACAATGAGCAGTTCTTC. Translating gives CASTNRLYGDLLNLHNEQFF.